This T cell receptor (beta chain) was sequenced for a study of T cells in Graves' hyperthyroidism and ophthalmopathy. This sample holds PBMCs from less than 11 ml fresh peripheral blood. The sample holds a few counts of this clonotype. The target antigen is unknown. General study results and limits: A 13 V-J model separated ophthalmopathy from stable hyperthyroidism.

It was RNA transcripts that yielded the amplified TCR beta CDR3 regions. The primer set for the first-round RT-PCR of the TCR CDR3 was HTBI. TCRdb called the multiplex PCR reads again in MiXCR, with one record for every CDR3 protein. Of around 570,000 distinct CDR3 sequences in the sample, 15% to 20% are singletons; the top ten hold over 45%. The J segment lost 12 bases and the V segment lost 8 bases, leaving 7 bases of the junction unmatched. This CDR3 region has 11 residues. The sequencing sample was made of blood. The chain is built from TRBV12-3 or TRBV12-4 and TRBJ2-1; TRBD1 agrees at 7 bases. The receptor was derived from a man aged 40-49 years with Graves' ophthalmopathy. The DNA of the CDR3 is TGTGCCAGCCGCACCAGGGGGTGGCAGTTCTTC. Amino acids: CASRTRGWQFF.